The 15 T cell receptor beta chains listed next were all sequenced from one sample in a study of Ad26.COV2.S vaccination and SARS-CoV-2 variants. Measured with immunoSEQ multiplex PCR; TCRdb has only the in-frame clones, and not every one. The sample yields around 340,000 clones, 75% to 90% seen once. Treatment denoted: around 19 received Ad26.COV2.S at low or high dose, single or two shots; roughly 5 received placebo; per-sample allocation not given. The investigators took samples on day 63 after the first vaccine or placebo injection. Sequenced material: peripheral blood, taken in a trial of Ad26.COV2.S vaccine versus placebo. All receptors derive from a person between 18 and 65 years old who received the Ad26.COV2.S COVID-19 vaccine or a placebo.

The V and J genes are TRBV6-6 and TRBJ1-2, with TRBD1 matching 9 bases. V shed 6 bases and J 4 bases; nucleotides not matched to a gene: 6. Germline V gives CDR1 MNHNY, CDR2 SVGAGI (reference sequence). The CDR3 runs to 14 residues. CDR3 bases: TGTGCCAGCAGCGGACAGGGGTTTTCCTATGGCTACACCTTC. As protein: CASSGQGFSYGYTF.

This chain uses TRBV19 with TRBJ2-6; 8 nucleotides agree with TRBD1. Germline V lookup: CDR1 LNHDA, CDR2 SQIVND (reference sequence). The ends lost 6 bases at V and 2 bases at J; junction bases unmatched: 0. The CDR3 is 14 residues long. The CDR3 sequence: CASRTGAGANVLTF. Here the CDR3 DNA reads TGTGCCAGTAGGACAGGGGCTGGGGCCAACGTCCTGACTTTC.

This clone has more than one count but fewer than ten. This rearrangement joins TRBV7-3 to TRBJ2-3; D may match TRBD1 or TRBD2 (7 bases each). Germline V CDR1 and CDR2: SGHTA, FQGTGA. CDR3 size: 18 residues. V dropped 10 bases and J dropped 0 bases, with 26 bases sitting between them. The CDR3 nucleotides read TGTGCCAAGCCGAGGGGGCTGGCGGGAGAAGGGAGCACAGATACGCAGTATTTT. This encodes CAKPRGLAGEGSTDTQYF.

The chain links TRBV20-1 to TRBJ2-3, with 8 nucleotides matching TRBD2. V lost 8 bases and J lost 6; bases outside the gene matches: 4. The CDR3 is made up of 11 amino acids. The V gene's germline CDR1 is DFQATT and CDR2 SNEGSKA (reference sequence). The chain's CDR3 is CSPRGGDTQYF. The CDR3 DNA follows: TGCAGTCCGCGCGGGGGGGATACGCAGTATTTT.

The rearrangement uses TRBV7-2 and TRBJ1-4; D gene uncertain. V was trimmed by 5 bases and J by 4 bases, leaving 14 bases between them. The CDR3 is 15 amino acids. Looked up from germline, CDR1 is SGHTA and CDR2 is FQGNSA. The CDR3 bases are TGTGCCAGCAGCGGGGTGGGGAGACTTAATGAAAAACTGTTTTTT. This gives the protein CASSGVGRLNEKLFF. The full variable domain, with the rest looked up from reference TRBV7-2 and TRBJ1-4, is GAGVSQSPSNKVTEKGKDVELRCDPISGHTALYWYRQSLGQGLEFLIYFQGNSAPDKSGLPSDRFSAERTGGSVSTLTIQRTQQEDSAVYLCASSGVGRLNEKLFFGSGTQLSVL.

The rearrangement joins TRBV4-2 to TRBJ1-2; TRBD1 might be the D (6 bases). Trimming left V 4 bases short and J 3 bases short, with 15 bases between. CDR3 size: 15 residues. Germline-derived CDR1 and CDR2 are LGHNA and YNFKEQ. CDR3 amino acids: CASSPELGGDYGYTF. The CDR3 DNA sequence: TGTGCCAGCAGCCCAGAGTTGGGGGGCGACTATGGCTACACCTTC.

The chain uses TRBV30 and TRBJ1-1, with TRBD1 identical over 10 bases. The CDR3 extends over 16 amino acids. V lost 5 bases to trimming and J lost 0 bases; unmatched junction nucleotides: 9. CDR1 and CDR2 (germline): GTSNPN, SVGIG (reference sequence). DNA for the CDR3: TGTGCCTGGGAGGTAGGGACAGGGGCCATGAACACTGAAGCTTTCTTT. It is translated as CAWEVGTGAMNTEAFF.

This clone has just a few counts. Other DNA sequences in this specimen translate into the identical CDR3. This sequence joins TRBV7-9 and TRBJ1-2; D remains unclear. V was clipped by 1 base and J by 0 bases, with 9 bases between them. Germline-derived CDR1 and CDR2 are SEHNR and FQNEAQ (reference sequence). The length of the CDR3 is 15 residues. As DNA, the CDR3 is TGTGCCAGCAGCTTAGGACGCGCGTCTAACTATGGCTACACCTTC. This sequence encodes CASSLGRASNYGYTF.

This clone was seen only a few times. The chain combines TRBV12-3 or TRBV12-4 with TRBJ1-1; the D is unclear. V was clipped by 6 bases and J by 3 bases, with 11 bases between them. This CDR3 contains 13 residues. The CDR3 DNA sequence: TGTGCCAGCAGCCTCAACAAGTACACTGAAGCTTTCTTT. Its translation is CASSLNKYTEAFF.

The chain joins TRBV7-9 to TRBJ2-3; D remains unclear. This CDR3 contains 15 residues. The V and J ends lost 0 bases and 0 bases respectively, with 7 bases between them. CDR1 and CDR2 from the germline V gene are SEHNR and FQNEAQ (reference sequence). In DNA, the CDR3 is TGTGCCAGCAGCTTAGCGTTGGGCAGCACAGATACGCAGTATTTT. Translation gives CASSLALGSTDTQYF.

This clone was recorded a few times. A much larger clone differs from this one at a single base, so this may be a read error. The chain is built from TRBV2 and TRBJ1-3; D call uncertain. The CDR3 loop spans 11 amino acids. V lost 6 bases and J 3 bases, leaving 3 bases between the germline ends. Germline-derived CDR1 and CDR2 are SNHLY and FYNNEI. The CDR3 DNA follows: TGTGCCAGCAGCCTTGGAAACACCATATATTTT. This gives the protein CASSLGNTIYF.

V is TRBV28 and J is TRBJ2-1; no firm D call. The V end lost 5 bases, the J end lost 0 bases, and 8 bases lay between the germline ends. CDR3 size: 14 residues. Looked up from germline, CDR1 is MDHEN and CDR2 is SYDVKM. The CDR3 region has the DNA TGTGCCAGCAGTCCGGCTAGCTCCTACAATGAGCAGTTCTTC. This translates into CASSPASSYNEQFF.

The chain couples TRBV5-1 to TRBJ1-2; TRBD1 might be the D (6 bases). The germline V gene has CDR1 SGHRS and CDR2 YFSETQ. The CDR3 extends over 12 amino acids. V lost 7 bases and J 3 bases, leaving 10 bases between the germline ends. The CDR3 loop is CASGGGDYGYTF. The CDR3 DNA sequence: TGCGCCAGCGGGGGGGGCGACTATGGCTACACCTTC.

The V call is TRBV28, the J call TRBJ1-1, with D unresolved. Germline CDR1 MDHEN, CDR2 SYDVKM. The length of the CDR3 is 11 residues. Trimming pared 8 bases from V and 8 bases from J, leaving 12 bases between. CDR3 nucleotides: TGTGCCAGCGACCGAGTAGGGGAAGCTTTCTTT. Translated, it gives CASDRVGEAFF.

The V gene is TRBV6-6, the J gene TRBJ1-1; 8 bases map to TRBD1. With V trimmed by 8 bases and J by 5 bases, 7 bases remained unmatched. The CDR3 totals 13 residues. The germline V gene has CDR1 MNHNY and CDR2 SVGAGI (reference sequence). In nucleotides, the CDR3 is TGTGCCAGCGGACAGGGTGTGGGGACTGAAGCTTTCTTT. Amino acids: CASGQGVGTEAFF.